Below, 5 T cell receptor beta chains from the same sample are listed, as sequenced in a study of T-cell memory formation after mild COVID-19. TCRdb ran MiXCR on the 5' RACE reads and lists one entry per CDR3 protein. Here the sample spans under 300,000 distinct CDR3 sequences, 8% to 10% being singletons. The source material was PBMCs or a T cell subset sorted from them (not recorded which). The receptors come from a man between 18 and 29 years old who had mild COVID-19 (a few samples of this study predate the infection). Cell type and time point are not known.

This clonotype occurred a few times. The V and J genes are TRBV5-1 and TRBJ2-3; 10 bases align to TRBD1. V was pared by 4 bases and J by 5 bases, with 7 bases of the junction left unmatched. Germline-derived CDR1 and CDR2 are SGHRS and YFSETQ. The CDR3 extends over 15 amino acids. The CDR3 region has the DNA TGCGCCAGCAGCATCCGGGACAGGGGACGAGATACGCAGTATTTT. The encoded protein is CASSIRDRGRDTQYF.

This clonotype showed up just a few times. The chain employs TRBV4-3 and TRBJ2-5; 7 nucleotides align to TRBD2. J lost 9 bases, V lost 0 bases, and 7 bases had no gene match. In germline, CDR1 is LGHNA, CDR2 YSLEER. The CDR3 totals 14 residues. The DNA of the CDR3 is TGCGCCAGCAGCCAAGAGCTAGCGGACCAGGCCCAGTACTTC. Protein sequence: CASSQELADQAQYF.

This clonotype was detected many times. The chain has TRBV12-3 or TRBV12-4 and TRBJ2-7; TRBD2 agrees at 15 bases. J lost 0 bases, V lost 7 bases, and 10 bases had no gene match. The length of the CDR3 is 18 residues. This CDR3 is CASTRGTSGGLSSYEQYV. CDR3 sequence (DNA): TGTGCCAGCACGCGCGGGACTAGCGGGGGGCTGAGCTCCTACGAGCAGTACGTC.

This clonotype was observed a handful of times. V and J are TRBV25-1 and TRBJ2-5, with D maybe TRBD2 (6 bases). The V gene lost 3 bases and the J gene lost 2 bases, with 13 bases spanning the gap. The CDR3 contains 15 residues. Germline assignment: CDR1 MGHDK and CDR2 SYGVNS. The DNA for the CDR3 is TGTGCCAGCAGTGAGGAGGAGGGGCATCAAGAGACCCAGTACTTC. Translating gives CASSEEEGHQETQYF.

This clonotype was seen many times. J is TRBJ1-1 and V is TRBV29-1, with D tentatively TRBD1 (5 bases). This CDR3 contains 15 residues. V was trimmed by 4 bases and J by 0 bases, leaving 15 bases between them. CDR1 and CDR2 from the germline V gene are SQVTM and ANQGSEA. The CDR3 protein is CSVGAGWGMNTEAFF. CDR3 sequence (DNA): TGCAGCGTTGGGGCAGGGTGGGGGATGAACACTGAAGCTTTCTTT.